This passage covers 18 T cell receptor beta chains from one sample sequenced in a study of cytomegalovirus exposure and HLA in healthy donors. The protocol was immunoSEQ multiplex PCR, while the TCRdb copy is restricted to in-frame clones and leaves out a portion. The profile covers about 160,000 clones, with roughly 91% appearing a single time and 10% taken by the ten largest. The sequenced sample was PBMCs. All receptors come from a young woman in good health and CMV-seropositive.

This chain uses TRBV7-9 with TRBJ2-1; 13 bases align to TRBD2. CDR3 length: 19 residues. J was trimmed by 6 bases and V by 5 bases; bases with no gene match: 16. Germline CDR1 is SEHNR and CDR2 is FQNEAQ (reference sequence). The CDR3 region is CASSPRLAGGFLLVNEQFF. The CDR3 region has the DNA TGTGCCAGCAGCCCCCGACTAGCGGGAGGCTTCCTCCTAGTCAATGAGCAGTTCTTC.

In this sample, this clone turned up a few times. In nucleotides, the CDR3 is TGTGCCAGCCAGGCCAGGGGTAAGGCTTTCTTT. Translated, it gives CASQARGKAFF. The chain couples TRBV27 to TRBJ1-1; D possibly corresponds to TRBD1 (6 bases). The CDR3 is 11 residues long. Between the trimmed V and J ends, which lost 8 bases and 11 bases, there was a span of 15 bases. Germline values: CDR1 MNHEY, CDR2 SMNVEV (reference sequence).

V and J are TRBV6-4 and TRBJ2-1, with D tentatively TRBD2 (5 bases). Trimming removed 2 bases from V and 5 bases from J, with 10 bases in between. CDR3 length: 14 residues. Germline CDR1 reads MRHNA; CDR2 reads SNTAGT. CDR3 region: CASSDDGVHNEQFF. CDR3 coding DNA: TGTGCCAGCAGTGACGACGGGGTCCACAATGAGCAGTTCTTC.

The chain couples TRBV4-3 to TRBJ2-5, with 7 bases fitting TRBD1. V lost 4 bases and J lost 5; bases outside the gene matches: 10. The germline V gene encodes CDR1 LGHNA and CDR2 YSLEER. This CDR3 is built from 15 residues. CDR3: CASSPTWTGWETQYF. DNA of the CDR3: TGCGCCAGCAGCCCAACCTGGACAGGTTGGGAGACCCAGTACTTC.

The chain is built from TRBV6-4 and TRBJ2-1, with 7 bases lining up with TRBD2. There are 15 residues in the CDR3. V was clipped by 0 bases and J by 9 bases; unmatched bases: 8. The germline V gene encodes CDR1 MRHNA and CDR2 SNTAGT. CDR3 region: CASSDSAGEWVEQFF. As DNA, the CDR3 is TGTGCCAGCAGTGACTCTGCGGGAGAATGGGTTGAGCAGTTCTTC.

The genes are TRBV6-1 and TRBJ2-1; possibly TRBD2 for D (6 bases). The germline gives CDR1 MNHNS, CDR2 SASEGT. Trimming pared 8 bases from V and 7 bases from J, leaving 21 bases between. The CDR3 has 15 residues. The CDR3 nucleotides are TGTGCCAGCTCTAAGGAGGGACCCAGGGTTAATGAGCAGTTCTTC. Residues: CASSKEGPRVNEQFF.

This clone occurred once. The V call is TRBV6-5, the J call TRBJ1-1, with D possibly matching TRBD1 (5 bases). The CDR3 is 15 amino acids. Germline V gene sequence: CDR1 MNHEY, CDR2 SVGAGI. V was pared by 9 bases and J by 1 base, with 18 bases between. DNA of the CDR3: TGTGCCAGTCAGAAGTCCAGGGCGGCGAACACTGAAGCTTTCTTT. It translates to CASQKSRAANTEAFF.

The chain couples TRBV4-1 to TRBJ1-5; D perhaps matches TRBD1 (6 bases). The CDR3 covers 16 residues. V gave up 0 bases and J gave up 4 bases, with 13 bases separating them. Germline CDR1 reads MGHRA; CDR2 reads YSYEKL. The CDR3 sequence is CASSQEPRTENQPQHF. The CDR3 bases are TGCGCCAGCAGCCAAGAACCCCGGACAGAGAATCAGCCCCAGCATTTT.

The V gene is TRBV11-2, the J gene TRBJ2-7, with TRBD2 matching 11 bases. Trimming at V came to 2 bases and at J to 7 bases, leaving 7 bases not matched to a gene. This CDR3 spans 15 amino acids. CDR1 is SGHAT and CDR2 is FQNNGV in the germline V gene. CDR3 region: CASSLTSGGPLEQYF. The CDR3, as DNA: TGTGCCAGCAGCTTAACTAGCGGGGGCCCGTTGGAGCAGTACTTC. Complete variable domain (other parts from reference TRBV11-2 and TRBJ2-7): EAGVAQSPRYKIIEKRQSVAFWCNPISGHATLYWYQQILGQGPKLLIQFQNNGVVDDSQLPKDRFSAERLKGVDSTLKIQPAKLEDSAVYLCASSLTSGGPLEQYFGPGTRLTVT.

This clone was seen just once. The CDR3 protein is CATSRVGPSLGTDTQYF. The DNA of the CDR3 is TGTGCCACCAGCAGAGTTGGCCCATCCCTAGGCACAGATACGCAGTATTTT. The J gene is TRBJ2-3, the V gene TRBV15; the D is unclear. This CDR3 has 17 residues. Per germline, CDR1 LNHNV and CDR2 YYDKDF (reference sequence). Trimming removed 1 base from V and 1 base from J, with 15 bases in between.

Here the CDR3 reads CASSSGLDEQFF. The CDR3 region has the DNA TGTGCCAGCAGTTCGGGACTAGACGAGCAGTTCTTC. The rearrangement joins TRBV28 to TRBJ2-1, with 8 bases aligning to TRBD2. CDR1 and CDR2 (germline): MDHEN, SYDVKM. Trimming cost V 4 bases and J 10 bases; bases outside gene matches: 3. The length of the CDR3 is 12 residues.

The count of this clone is one. This sequence joins TRBV7-8 and TRBJ1-2, with 7 bases aligning to TRBD1. V lost 4 bases and J lost 3; bases outside the gene matches: 11. From germline, CDR1 is SGHVS and CDR2 FQNEAQ. The length of the CDR3 is 16 residues. DNA of the CDR3: TGTGCCAGCAGCTCACTCCGGACAGGTCATGACTATGGCTACACCTTC. Residues: CASSSLRTGHDYGYTF. Full variable domain (missing parts from reference TRBV7-8 and TRBJ1-2): GAGVSQSPRYKVAKRGQDVALRCDPISGHVSLFWYQQALGQGPEFLTYFQNEAQLDKSGLPSDRFFAERPEGSVSTLKIQRTQQEDSAVYLCASSSLRTGHDYGYTFGSGTRLTVV.

The chain links TRBV6-6 to TRBJ2-7; perhaps TRBD1 as D (6 bases). Germline V gene sequence: CDR1 MNHNY, CDR2 SVGAGI (reference sequence). The CDR3 totals 14 residues. V lost 7 bases and J lost 4, with 17 bases in between. The CDR3 DNA sequence: TGTGCCAGCATTAAAGGACAGCCAAAGTACGAGCAGTACTTC. This sequence encodes CASIKGQPKYEQYF.

This rearrangement joins TRBV28 to TRBJ1-1, with D perhaps TRBD1 (6 bases). V shed 2 bases and J shed 7 bases, with 11 bases lying between them. Germline CDR1 MDHEN, CDR2 SYDVKM. This CDR3 contains 13 residues. CDR3 DNA sequence: TGTGCCAGCAGTTTAGGGACACGGGGTGAAGCTTTCTTT. Translation: CASSLGTRGEAFF.

This sequence joins TRBV19 and TRBJ1-1; weak D call: TRBD1 (5 bases). Trimming removed 4 bases from V and 7 bases from J, with 16 bases in between. Germline assignment: CDR1 LNHDA and CDR2 SQIVND (reference sequence). The CDR3 consists of 14 residues. This CDR3 reads CASSNLQGLHEAFF. CDR3 DNA sequence: TGTGCCAGTAGTAACTTGCAGGGCCTACATGAAGCTTTCTTT.

This sequence joins TRBV4-1 and TRBJ2-3, with D possibly TRBD1 on 6 matching bases. The CDR3 spans 15 residues. Germline V gives CDR1 MGHRA, CDR2 YSYEKL. The V end was cut by 6 bases, the J end by 2 bases, with 15 bases between. The DNA for the CDR3 is TGCGCCAGCAGTTTAGGACAGACAAACACAGATACGCAGTATTTT. This sequence encodes CASSLGQTNTDTQYF.

V is TRBV28 and J is TRBJ2-1; 8 nucleotides match TRBD2. The trim removed 2 bases at V and 6 bases at J, leaving 6 bases unmatched. The CDR3 is 15 residues long. From germline, CDR1 is MDHEN and CDR2 SYDVKM. CDR3 coding DNA: TGTGCCAGCAGTTTACCGGGAGGGGCCCCCAATGAGCAGTTCTTC. Its translation: CASSLPGGAPNEQFF.

The chain carries TRBV5-1 and TRBJ2-1; 8 bases are a match to TRBD2. Germline V CDR1 and CDR2: SGHRS, YFSETQ. CDR3 size: 19 residues. The V gene end was trimmed by 4 bases and the J gene end by 10 bases; junction bases not matched to a gene: 25. The CDR3 sequence is CASSHSDPTSGSPTSEQFF. The DNA for the CDR3 is TGCGCCAGCAGCCATTCAGACCCGACGAGCGGGAGCCCTACGAGCGAGCAGTTCTTC.